This T cell receptor beta chain was sequenced during a study of blood T cells in healthy people across ages. Findings and caveats of the study: Comparison with aged donors showed that long-lived donors had more naive CD4+ cells and higher diversity. Estimates drawn from one million T cells were deemed to understate diversity. Unsorted PBMC material precluded a definitive naive versus antigen-experienced comparison.

Then a second PCR, running about 6 to 12 cycles, was carried out with a sample-barcoded 5' primer and a J-beta primer mix. Each CDR3 protein is one row after TCRdb ran MiXCR on the 5' RACE reads. Here the sample spans hundreds of thousands of distinct CDR3 sequences, roughly 30% being singletons. Trimming took 5 bases from V and 0 from J; bases not matched to a gene: 6. The germline V gene has CDR1 DFQATT and CDR2 SNEGSKA (reference sequence). This CDR3 has 15 residues. There are many counts of this clonotype. Its antigen remains unknown. PBMCs were isolated at a quantity of at least 6.5 million per sample.

This clonotype was obtained from a woman of 80 years or more in good health. The chain employs TRBV20-1 and TRBJ2-5, with 10 bases identical to TRBD2. What was sequenced was blood. CDR3 nucleotide sequence: TGCAGTGCTCAAAAAGCGGGGGGGTACCAAGAGACCCAGTACTTC. Its translation: CSAQKAGGYQETQYF.